The text below deals with one T cell receptor (beta chain). Germline-derived CDR1 and CDR2 are LNHDA and SQIVND (reference sequence). The CDR3 sequence is 15 residues long. V lost 2 bases and J lost 1; bases outside the gene matches: 0. This sample stems from a study of T cell changes during pregnancy in multiple sclerosis. Repertoires were generated with immunoSEQ multiplex PCR, while TCRdb's copy carries only in-frame clones and drops some. Here the sample spans fewer than 70,000 clones, just under 95% being singletons. The V gene is TRBV19, the J gene TRBJ1-5; 9 nucleotides match TRBD1. The TCR comes from a female donor with multiple sclerosis, enrolled in a pregnancy study. The input for sequencing was peripheral blood, taken in the second trimester of pregnancy. In DNA, the CDR3 is TGTGCCAGTAGTATAACAGGGGGCAGCAATCAGCCCCAGCATTTT. The encoded protein is CASSITGGSNQPQHF.